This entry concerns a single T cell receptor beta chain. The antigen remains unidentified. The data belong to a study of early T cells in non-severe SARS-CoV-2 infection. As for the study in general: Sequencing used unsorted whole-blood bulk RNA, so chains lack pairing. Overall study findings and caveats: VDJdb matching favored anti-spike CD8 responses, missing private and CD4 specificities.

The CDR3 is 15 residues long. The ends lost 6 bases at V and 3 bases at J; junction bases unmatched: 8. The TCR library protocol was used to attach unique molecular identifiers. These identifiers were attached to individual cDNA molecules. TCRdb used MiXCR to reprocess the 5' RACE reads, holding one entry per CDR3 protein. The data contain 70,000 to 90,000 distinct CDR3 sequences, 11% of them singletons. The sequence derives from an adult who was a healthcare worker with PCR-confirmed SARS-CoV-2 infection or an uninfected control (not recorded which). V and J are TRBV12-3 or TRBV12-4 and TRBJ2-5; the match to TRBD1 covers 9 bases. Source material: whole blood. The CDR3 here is CASRYTGTGKETQYF. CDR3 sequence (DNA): TGTGCCAGCAGATATACCGGGACAGGGAAAGAGACCCAGTACTTC.